The clone carrying this T cell receptor beta chain has just a few counts. Through a sample-barcoded 5' primer and a J-beta primer mix, a second PCR was run for about 6 to 12 cycles. TCRdb fed the 5' RACE reads into MiXCR, producing one record per CDR3 protein. In the table there are 950,000 to 1,200,000 distinct CDR3 sequences, around two fifths of which are singletons. This record belongs to a study of blood T cells in healthy people across ages. CDR1 and CDR2 (germline): MGHRA, YSYEKL. This CDR3 is built from 13 residues. The germline V and J ends were trimmed by 2 bases and 6 bases, with 7 bases remaining between them.

Sequencing was performed on blood. The chain links TRBV4-1 to TRBJ1-4; unclear D gene. The sequence derives from a man aged 18 to 35 in good health. The DNA for the CDR3 is TGCGCCAGCAGCCAATTGCTCCATGAAAAACTGTTTTTT. Protein: CASSQLLHEKLFF.